This TCR beta chain was observed in a study of cytomegalovirus exposure and HLA in healthy donors. Study-wide results and caveats: In all likelihood, a cluster of highly shared sequence variants was a sequencing artifact.

PCR employed 60 Vbeta and 13 Jbeta primers. Original methodology: Approximately 12 million of 75 million to 85 million unique TCR beta chains were shared, per a later count. The data were produced by immunoSEQ multiplex PCR, yet TCRdb's version contains in-frame clones alone and is incomplete. The V and J calls and clone size come from that table; D and trimming were worked out from the DNA. The table shows some 140,000 clones, with 75% to 80% occurring only once. A word on this clone: The antigen is not known.

Sequenced: PBMCs. The TCR comes from a man aged 25-40 years in good health and CMV-seronegative.

The CDR3 DNA sequence: TGTGCCAGCAGCTTATCCGGGACAGGGCCCTACGAGCAGTACTTC. It is translated as CASSLSGTGPYEQYF. The chain combines TRBV7-8 with TRBJ2-7; 9 bases line up with TRBD1. Trimming removed 2 bases from V and 2 bases from J; junction bases left unmatched: 4. Germline V CDR1 and CDR2: SGHVS, FQNEAQ. CDR3 size: 15 residues.